Listed below are T cell receptor beta chains from one sample, sequenced in a study of PD-1 blockade in classical Hodgkin lymphoma. Sequencing used immunoSEQ multiplex PCR; TCRdb keeps in-frame clones, though not all of them. This table has some 84,000 clones, over 90% appearing once. The material was peripheral blood mononuclear cells (PBMCs), obtained before the second cycle of nivolumab. Receptor source: a human donor with classical Hodgkin lymphoma. Both conserved end residues are part of each CDR3. Each record gives: V gene, J gene, clone size, D gene, CDR3 DNA, CDR3 protein. A D gene is named only where the DNA matches it firmly. For some rows the clone size is stated as once, few or many, or as a class when expanded; others skip it.

TRBV11-3,TRBJ2-3,NA,NA,TGTGCCAGCAGCTCGACTTGGGACCGCACAGATACGCAGTATTTT,CASSSTWDRTDTQYF
TRBV7-9,TRBJ2-1,NA,NA,TGTGCCAGCAGCTTAGTTGCCTACAATGAGCAGTTCTTC,CASSLVAYNEQFF
TRBV27,TRBJ1-1,NA,TRBD1,TGTGCCAGCAGTTGGCAGGGACAGGGGAACACTGAAGCTTTCTTT,CASSWQGQGNTEAFF
TRBV6-1,TRBJ2-2,once,NA,NA,CASSEGHFGAGELFF
TRBV28,TRBJ1-1,once,NA,TGTGCCAGCAGTACACCGGTTCGGAGTTGGGCTGAAGCTTTCTTT,CASSTPVRSWAEAFF
TRBV10-3,TRBJ2-3,NA,TRBD2,TGTGCCATCAGTGGGGGACTAGCGGGTCCTAAGGATACGCAGTATTTT,CAISGGLAGPKDTQYF
TRBV5-4,TRBJ1-2,NA,NA,TGTGCCAGCAGCCAGAGACAGGCCTACTATGGCTACACCTTC,CASSQRQAYYGYTF
TRBV5-1,TRBJ1-1,NA,NA,TGCGCCAGCAGCTTGTACGGGAGGAACACTGAAGCTTTCTTT,CASSLYGRNTEAFF
TRBV18,TRBJ1-1,NA,TRBD1,TGTGCCAGCTCACCACTGGGACAGACGAACACTGAAGCTTTCTTT,CASSPLGQTNTEAFF
TRBV4-1,TRBJ2-2,NA,TRBD2,TGCGCCAGCAGCCATCGTGGGACTACTAACACCGGGGAGCTGTTTTTT,CASSHRGTTNTGELFF
TRBV7-2,TRBJ2-3,NA,NA,TGTGCCAGCAGCTCGCCAAGGGGGGGCGGGAGCTTCACAGATACGCAGTATTTT,CASSSPRGGGSFTDTQYF
TRBV4-1,TRBJ1-5,NA,NA,TGCGCCAGCAGCCATACCTGGGACATCGCAGATTATAGCAATCAGCCCCAGCATTTT,CASSHTWDIADYSNQPQHF